Listed below are T cell receptor beta chains from one sample, sequenced in a study of tumor-infiltrating lymphocytes in primary liver carcinoma. TCRdb re-called the multiplex PCR reads through MiXCR, storing one row per CDR3 protein. The sample lists under 200,000 distinct CDR3 sequences; 85% were seen once. Specimen: tumor tissue from primary liver carcinoma. These receptors were collected from a man aged 40-49 years with primary liver carcinoma and hepatitis B virus infection. CDR3s include the opening cysteine and the closing phenylalanine or tryptophan. Fields, in order: D gene, J gene, clone size, V gene, CDR3 DNA, CDR3 protein. D genes are given only for firm matches. Clone size is shown for a subset of rows, as once, few, many or a class of expanded clone.

d_call: -; j_call: TRBJ2-5; clone_size: -; v_call: TRBV7-8; cdr3_nt: TGTGCCAGCAGCGTAGTGGTACAAGAGACCCACTACTTC; cdr3_aa: CASSVVVQETHYF
d_call: -; j_call: TRBJ2-7; clone_size: -; v_call: TRBV6-1; cdr3_nt: TGTGCCAGCAGTGAAGGGGCCGGTGGGGGTAACATGTACGAGCAGTACTTC; cdr3_aa: CASSEGAGGGNMYEQYF
d_call: -; j_call: TRBJ1-4; clone_size: -; v_call: TRBV29-1; cdr3_nt: TGCAGCGTTGGGATGGTAGAGGGGGAAAAACTGTTTTTC; cdr3_aa: CSVGMVEGEKLFF
d_call: TRBD2; j_call: TRBJ2-2; clone_size: many; v_call: TRBV12-3/TRBV12-4; cdr3_nt: TGTGCCAGCACCCTGACTAGCGGGAACACCGGGGAGCTGTTTTTT; cdr3_aa: CASTLTSGNTGELFF
d_call: -; j_call: TRBJ2-7; clone_size: -; v_call: TRBV5-6; cdr3_nt: TGTGCCAGCAGGTTCCCGGCACTAGCATACGAGCAGTACTTC; cdr3_aa: CASRFPALAYEQYF
d_call: -; j_call: TRBJ1-2; clone_size: -; v_call: TRBV6-5; cdr3_nt: TGTGCCAGCGCAGGAGAGTATGGCTACACTTTC; cdr3_aa: CASAGEYGYTF
d_call: -; j_call: TRBJ1-5; clone_size: -; v_call: TRBV19; cdr3_nt: TGTGCCAGTAGTAGACAGTGTATGAGCAATCAGCCCCTGCATTTT; cdr3_aa: CASSRQCMSNQPLHF
d_call: TRBD2; j_call: TRBJ2-7; clone_size: -; v_call: TRBV5-1; cdr3_nt: TGCGCCAGCAGCGTGGGGACTAGTGGGAGCACCGAGCAGTACTTC; cdr3_aa: CASSVGTSGSTEQYF
d_call: TRBD2; j_call: TRBJ2-1; clone_size: -; v_call: TRBV29-1; cdr3_nt: TGCAGCTGGCAAGGACTAGCGGGAATAGGTGAGCAGTTCTTC; cdr3_aa: CSWQGLAGIGEQFF
d_call: -; j_call: TRBJ2-5; clone_size: once; v_call: TRBV6-1; cdr3_nt: TGTGCTAGCAGTGAAAATTTAATGGGGGCGGCCGTTGGAGAGGCCCAGTACTTC; cdr3_aa: CASSENLMGAAVGEAQYF
d_call: TRBD1; j_call: TRBJ2-7; clone_size: -; v_call: TRBV6-1; cdr3_nt: TGTGCCAATAGTTGGCAGGGGGCGGACGAGCAGTACTTC; cdr3_aa: CANSWQGADEQYF
d_call: -; j_call: TRBJ2-5; clone_size: once; v_call: TRBV29-1; cdr3_nt: TGCAGGGTTACTCCGGAGCAGACCCAGTACTTC; cdr3_aa: CRVTPEQTQYF
d_call: TRBD2; j_call: TRBJ2-1; clone_size: -; v_call: TRBV12-3/TRBV12-4; cdr3_nt: TGCGCCAGCAGTCTGGGACTAGCGGGACCTCCATACAATGACCAGTTCTTC; cdr3_aa: CASSLGLAGPPYNDQFF
d_call: -; j_call: TRBJ2-3; clone_size: -; v_call: TRBV11-2; cdr3_nt: TGTGCCAGCAGCTTAGATCATGGGTCAGATACGCAATATTTT; cdr3_aa: CASSLDHGSDTQYF
d_call: -; j_call: TRBJ1-5; clone_size: -; v_call: TRBV6-1; cdr3_nt: TGTGCCAGCAGCGCTCGGGGTAATCAGCCCCAGCATTTT; cdr3_aa: CASSARGNQPQHF
d_call: TRBD2; j_call: TRBJ2-2; clone_size: -; v_call: TRBV29-1; cdr3_nt: TGCAGCGTTGGGACTAGTGCTGCGAACACCGGGGAGCTGTGTTTT; cdr3_aa: CSVGTSAANTGELCF
d_call: -; j_call: TRBJ2-7; clone_size: once; v_call: TRBV28; cdr3_nt: TGTGCCATTTCCCCTGGGGCCCGCGCCGGGGCTAGCATCCACGAGCAGTATTTC; cdr3_aa: CAISPGARAGASIHEQYF
d_call: -; j_call: TRBJ1-3; clone_size: -; v_call: TRBV11-2; cdr3_nt: TGTGCCAGCACCCAATCATCCTACCGCTTAGGAGGAAAGACCATATATTTT; cdr3_aa: CASTQSSYRLGGKTIYF
d_call: -; j_call: TRBJ2-6; clone_size: -; v_call: TRBV12-3/TRBV12-4; cdr3_nt: TGTGCCAGCGTGGATAGTAGCTCTGGGGCCAACGTCCTGACTTTC; cdr3_aa: CASVDSSSGANVLTF
d_call: -; j_call: TRBJ2-1; clone_size: -; v_call: TRBV29-1; cdr3_nt: TGCAGCGCCAATCTAATAGCGGCCAAGTCCTACAATGAGCACTTCTTC; cdr3_aa: CSANLIAAKSYNEHFF
d_call: -; j_call: TRBJ2-7; clone_size: -; v_call: TRBV6-1; cdr3_nt: TGTGCCAGCGGTGCAGGACAGTGGCCCCCCTACGAACAGTACTTC; cdr3_aa: CASGAGQWPPYEQYF
d_call: TRBD1; j_call: TRBJ2-7; clone_size: many; v_call: TRBV5-5; cdr3_nt: TGTGCCAGCAGCGGGGACAGGGGGGTTTACGAGCAGTACTTC; cdr3_aa: CASSGDRGVYEQYF
d_call: -; j_call: TRBJ2-1; clone_size: few; v_call: TRBV24-1; cdr3_nt: TGTGCCACCAGTGATGCGGACAGTCGATCCTACAATGAGCAGTTCTTC; cdr3_aa: CATSDADSRSYNEQFF
d_call: -; j_call: TRBJ2-3; clone_size: -; v_call: TRBV4-3; cdr3_nt: TGCGCCAGCAGCCAAGATGGTCCACCTAACACAGATACGAAGTATTTT; cdr3_aa: CASSQDGPPNTDTKYF
d_call: TRBD2; j_call: TRBJ2-1; clone_size: -; v_call: TRBV28; cdr3_nt: TGTGCCAGCAGTTTTGCGGGACTAGCGGGATTGAGCACCTACAATGAGCTGTTCTTC; cdr3_aa: CASSFAGLAGLSTYNELFF
d_call: -; j_call: TRBJ1-1; clone_size: many; v_call: TRBV28; cdr3_nt: TGTGCCAGCAGTCCCACTTACACTGAAGCTTTCTTT; cdr3_aa: CASSPTYTEAFF
d_call: TRBD2; j_call: TRBJ2-7; clone_size: -; v_call: TRBV20-1; cdr3_nt: TGCAGTGCCAAGCGGGGCCCCTACGAGCAGTACTTC; cdr3_aa: CSAKRGPYEQYF
d_call: -; j_call: TRBJ2-1; clone_size: -; v_call: TRBV14; cdr3_nt: TGTGCCAGCAGCCCGAGAGCTTTTGACAATGAGCAGTTCTTC; cdr3_aa: CASSPRAFDNEQFF